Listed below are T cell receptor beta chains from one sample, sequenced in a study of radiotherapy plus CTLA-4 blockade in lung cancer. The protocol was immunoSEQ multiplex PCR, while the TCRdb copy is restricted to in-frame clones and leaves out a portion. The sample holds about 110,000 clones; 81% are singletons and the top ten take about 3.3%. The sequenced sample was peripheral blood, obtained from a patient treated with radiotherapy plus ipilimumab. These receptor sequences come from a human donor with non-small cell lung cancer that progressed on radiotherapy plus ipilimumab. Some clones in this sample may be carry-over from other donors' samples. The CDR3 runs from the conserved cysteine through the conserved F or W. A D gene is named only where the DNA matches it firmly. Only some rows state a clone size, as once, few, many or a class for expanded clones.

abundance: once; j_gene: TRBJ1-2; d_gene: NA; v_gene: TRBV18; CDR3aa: CASSPTDYGYTF; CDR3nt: TGTGCCAGCTCACCAACTGACTATGGCTACACCTTC
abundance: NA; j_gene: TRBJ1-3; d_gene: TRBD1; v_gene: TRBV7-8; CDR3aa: CASSLMGQGSTTIYF; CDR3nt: TGTGCCAGCAGCTTAATGGGACAGGGAAGTACCACCATATATTTT
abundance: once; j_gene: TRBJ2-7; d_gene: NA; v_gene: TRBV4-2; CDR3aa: CASSQDWAASYEQYF; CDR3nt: TGTGCCAGCAGCCAAGACTGGGCTGCCTCCTACGAGCAGTACTTC
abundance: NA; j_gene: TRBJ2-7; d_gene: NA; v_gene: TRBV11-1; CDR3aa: CASSNINRAYEQYF; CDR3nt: TGTGCCAGCAGTAACATCAACAGGGCCTACGAGCAGTACTTC
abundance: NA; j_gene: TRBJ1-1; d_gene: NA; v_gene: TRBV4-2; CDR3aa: CASSQETAILGNTEAFF; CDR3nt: TGTGCCAGCAGCCAAGAAACAGCCATCCTTGGTAACACTGAAGCTTTCTTT
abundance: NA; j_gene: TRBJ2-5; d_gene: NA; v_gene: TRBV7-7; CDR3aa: CASSSGETQYF; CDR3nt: TGTGCTAGCAGCTCCGGCGAGACCCAGTACTTC
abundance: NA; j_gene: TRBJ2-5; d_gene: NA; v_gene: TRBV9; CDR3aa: CASSVAGTRWETQYF; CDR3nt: TGTGCCAGCAGCGTAGCCGGGACGAGGTGGGAGACCCAGTACTTC
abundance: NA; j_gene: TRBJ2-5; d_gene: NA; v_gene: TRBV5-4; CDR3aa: CASSVGQPQETQYF; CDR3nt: TGTGCCAGCAGCGTGGGACAACCCCAAGAGACCCAGTACTTC
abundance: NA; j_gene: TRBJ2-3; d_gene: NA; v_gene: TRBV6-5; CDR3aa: CASRRVGTDTQYF; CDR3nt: TGTGCCAGCAGAAGAGTGGGGACAGATACGCAGTATTTT
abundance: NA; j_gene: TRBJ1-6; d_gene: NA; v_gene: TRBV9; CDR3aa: CASSPRASSYNSPLHF; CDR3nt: TGTGCCAGCAGCCCGAGAGCGAGCTCCTATAATTCACCCCTCCACTTT
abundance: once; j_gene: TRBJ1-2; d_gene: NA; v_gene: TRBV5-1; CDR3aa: CASSFTGLGDYGYTF; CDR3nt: TGCGCCAGCAGCTTTACAGGCCTCGGGGACTATGGCTACACCTTC
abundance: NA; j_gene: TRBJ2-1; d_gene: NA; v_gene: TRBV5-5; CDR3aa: CASSLGGGYNEQFF; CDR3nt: TGTGCCAGCAGCTTGGGGGGAGGTTACAATGAGCAGTTCTTC
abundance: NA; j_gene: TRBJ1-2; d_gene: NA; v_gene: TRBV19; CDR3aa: CASSTGRYSSNYGYTF; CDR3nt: TGTGCCAGTAGTACAGGCAGATACTCGTCTAACTATGGCTACACCTTC
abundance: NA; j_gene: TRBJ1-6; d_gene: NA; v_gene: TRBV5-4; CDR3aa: CASSLDSGYNSPLHF; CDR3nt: TGTGCCAGCAGCTTGGATTCGGGGTATAATTCACCCCTCCACTTT
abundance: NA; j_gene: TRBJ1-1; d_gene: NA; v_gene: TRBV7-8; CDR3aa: CASSLDVIGRNTEAFF; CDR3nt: TGTGCCAGCAGCTTAGACGTGATCGGGAGGAACACTGAAGCTTTCTTT
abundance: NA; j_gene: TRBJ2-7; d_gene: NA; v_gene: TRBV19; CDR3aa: CASSLRGRSLGSYEQYF; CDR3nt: TGTGCCAGTAGCCTAAGGGGGAGAAGCCTTGGCTCCTACGAGCAGTACTTC
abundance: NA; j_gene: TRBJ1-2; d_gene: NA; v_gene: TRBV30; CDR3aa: CAWSVGGANYGYTF; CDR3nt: TGTGCCTGGAGTGTGGGGGGAGCTAACTATGGCTACACCTTC
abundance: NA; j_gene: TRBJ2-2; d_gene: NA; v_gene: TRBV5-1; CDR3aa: CASSTYQGILRNTGELFF; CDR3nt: TGCGCCAGCAGCACTTACCAGGGAATCCTCAGGAACACCGGGGAGCTGTTTTTT
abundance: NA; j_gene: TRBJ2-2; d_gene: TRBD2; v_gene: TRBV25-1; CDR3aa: CASSEGGEAGELFF; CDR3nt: TGTGCCAGCAGTGAAGGGGGGGAAGCCGGGGAGCTGTTTTTT
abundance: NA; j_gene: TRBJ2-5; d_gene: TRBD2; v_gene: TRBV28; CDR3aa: CASRSPSGGRETQYF; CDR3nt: TGTGCCAGCAGGTCACCCAGCGGGGGGCGAGAGACCCAGTACTTC
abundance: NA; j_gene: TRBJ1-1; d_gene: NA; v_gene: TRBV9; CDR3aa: CASSSPGFQAFF; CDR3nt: TGTGCCAGCAGCTCCCCCGGGTTCCAAGCTTTCTTT
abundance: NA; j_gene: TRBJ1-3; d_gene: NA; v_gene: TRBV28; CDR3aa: CASRDSGNTIYF; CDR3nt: TGTGCCAGCAGGGATTCTGGAAACACCATATATTTT
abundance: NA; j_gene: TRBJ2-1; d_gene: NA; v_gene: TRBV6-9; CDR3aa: CDQEQGPTSLRSYNEQFF; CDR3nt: TGTGATCAGGAACAGGGGCCGACTAGTCTCCGGTCCTACAATGAGCAGTTCTTC
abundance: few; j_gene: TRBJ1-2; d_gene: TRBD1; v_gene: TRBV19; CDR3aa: CASSTRTGRGYTF; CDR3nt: TGTGCCAGTAGTACGAGGACAGGGCGAGGCTACACCTTC
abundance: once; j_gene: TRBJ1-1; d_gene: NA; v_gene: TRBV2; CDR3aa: CASSGQTGRTEAFF; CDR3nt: TGTGCCAGCAGTGGACAGACAGGACGCACTGAAGCTTTCTTT
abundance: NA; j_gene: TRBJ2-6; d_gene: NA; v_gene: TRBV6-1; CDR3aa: CASSAYTRTTLVRANVLTF; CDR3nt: TGTGCCAGCAGTGCCTATACAAGGACCACCTTGGTTAGGGCCAACGTCCTGACTTTC
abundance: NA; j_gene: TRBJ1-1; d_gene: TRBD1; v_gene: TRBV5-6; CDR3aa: CASSFGTGGTEAFF; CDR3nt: TGTGCCAGCAGCTTCGGGACAGGGGGAACTGAAGCTTTCTTT
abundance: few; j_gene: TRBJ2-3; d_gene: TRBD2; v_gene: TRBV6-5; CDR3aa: CATSRGAGGADTQYF; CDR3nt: TGTGCCACTTCCCGGGGAGCGGGGGGTGCAGATACGCAGTATTTT
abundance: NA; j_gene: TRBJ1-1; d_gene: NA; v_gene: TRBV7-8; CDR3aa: CASSLRLASNTEAFF; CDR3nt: TGTGCCAGCAGCTTAAGGCTCGCATCGAACACTGAAGCTTTCTTT
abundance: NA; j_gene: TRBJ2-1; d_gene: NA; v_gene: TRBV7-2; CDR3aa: CASSSYYIEQFF; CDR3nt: TGTGCCAGCAGCTCGTACTATATTGAGCAGTTCTTC
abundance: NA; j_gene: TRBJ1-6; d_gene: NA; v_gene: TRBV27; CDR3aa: CASRPGPGYGNSPLHF; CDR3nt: TGTGCCAGCAGACCCGGCCCGGGATACGGCAATTCACCCCTCCACTTT
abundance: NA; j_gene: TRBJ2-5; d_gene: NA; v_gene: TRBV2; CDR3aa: CASSEFRYRYQETQYF; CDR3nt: TGTGCCAGCAGTGAATTTAGATACAGGTACCAAGAGACCCAGTACTTC
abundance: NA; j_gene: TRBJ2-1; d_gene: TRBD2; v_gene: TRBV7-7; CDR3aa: CASSSTSGAYNEQFF; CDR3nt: TGTGCTAGCAGCTCGACTAGCGGGGCCTACAATGAGCAGTTCTTC
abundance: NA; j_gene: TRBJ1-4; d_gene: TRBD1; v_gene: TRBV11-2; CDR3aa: CASSPGQGAGKLFF; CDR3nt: TGTGCCAGCAGCCCGGGCCAGGGGGCGGGAAAACTGTTTTTT
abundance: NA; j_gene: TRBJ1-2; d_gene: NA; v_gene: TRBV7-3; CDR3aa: CASSLGSAGYGYTF; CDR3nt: TGTGCCAGCAGCTTGGGGTCCGCCGGCTATGGCTACACCTTC
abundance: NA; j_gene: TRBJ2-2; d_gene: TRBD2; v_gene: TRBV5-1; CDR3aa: CASSIGTSGEVGELFF; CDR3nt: TGCGCCAGCAGCATCGGGACTAGCGGGGAAGTCGGGGAGCTGTTTTTT
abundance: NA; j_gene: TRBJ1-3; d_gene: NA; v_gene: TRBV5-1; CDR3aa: CASSPPASGNTIYF; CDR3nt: TGCGCCAGCAGCCCCCCGGCCTCTGGAAACACCATATATTTT
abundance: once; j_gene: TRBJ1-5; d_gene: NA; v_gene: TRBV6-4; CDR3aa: CASSDSLGEPQHF; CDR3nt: TGTGCCAGCAGTGACTCGCTAGGGGAGCCCCAGCATTTT
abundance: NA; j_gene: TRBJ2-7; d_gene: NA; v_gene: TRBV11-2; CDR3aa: CASSPPAGPYEQYF; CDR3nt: TGTGCCAGCAGCCCACCGGCAGGGCCCTACGAGCAGTACTTC
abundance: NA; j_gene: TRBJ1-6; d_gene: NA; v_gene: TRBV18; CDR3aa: CASSPRQGRENSPLHF; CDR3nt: TGTGCCAGCTCACCACGTCAGGGAAGGGAAAATTCACCCCTCCACTTT
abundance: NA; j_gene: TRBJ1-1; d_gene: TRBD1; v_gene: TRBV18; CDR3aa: CASSRDRNFNTEAFF; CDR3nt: TGTGCCAGCTCCCGGGACAGAAATTTTAACACTGAAGCTTTCTTT
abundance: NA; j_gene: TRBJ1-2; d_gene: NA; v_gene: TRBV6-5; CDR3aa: CASSVPGYGYTF; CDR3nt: TGTGCCAGCAGTGTGCCAGGTTATGGCTACACCTTC
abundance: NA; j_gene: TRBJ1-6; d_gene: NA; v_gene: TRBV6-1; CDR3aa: CASSERPGENSPLHF; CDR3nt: TGTGCCAGCAGTGAGAGGCCAGGGGAGAATTCACCCCTCCACTTT
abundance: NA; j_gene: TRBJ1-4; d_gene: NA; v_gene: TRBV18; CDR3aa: CASSQVSNEKLFF; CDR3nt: TGTGCCAGCTCACAGGTTTCTAATGAAAAACTGTTTTTT
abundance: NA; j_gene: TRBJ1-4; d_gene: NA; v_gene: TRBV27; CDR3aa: CASSSGDEKLFF; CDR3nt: TGTGCCAGCAGTTCAGGGGATGAAAAACTGTTTTTT
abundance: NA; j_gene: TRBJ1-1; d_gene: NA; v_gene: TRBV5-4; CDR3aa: CASSLRTANTEAFF; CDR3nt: TGTGCCAGCAGCTTGCGGACGGCCAACACTGAAGCTTTCTTT
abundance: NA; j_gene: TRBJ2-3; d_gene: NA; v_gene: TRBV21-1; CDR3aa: CAGDGTDTQYF; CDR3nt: TGTGCTGGGGACGGCACAGATACGCAGTATTTT
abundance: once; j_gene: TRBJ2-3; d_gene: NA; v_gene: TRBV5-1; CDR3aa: CASSSSRAGTDTQYF; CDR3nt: TGCGCCAGCAGCTCCTCGAGGGCGGGGACAGATACGCAGTATTTT
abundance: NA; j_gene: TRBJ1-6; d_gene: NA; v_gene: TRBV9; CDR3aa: CASSVAGHSYNSPLHF; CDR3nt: TGTGCCAGCAGCGTAGCAGGACACTCCTATAATTCACCCCTCCACTTT
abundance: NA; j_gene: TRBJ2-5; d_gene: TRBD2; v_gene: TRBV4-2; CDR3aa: CASSQAVVSGGFQYF; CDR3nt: TGTGCCAGCAGCCAAGCGGTCGTTAGCGGGGGGTTCCAGTACTTC
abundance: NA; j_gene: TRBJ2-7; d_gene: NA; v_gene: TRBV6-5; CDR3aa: CASSYSNRRDHEQYF; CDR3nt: TGTGCCAGCAGTTACTCGAATAGGAGGGACCACGAGCAGTACTTC
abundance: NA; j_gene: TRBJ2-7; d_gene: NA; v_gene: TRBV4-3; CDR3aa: CASSRITGTSHEQYF; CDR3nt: TGCGCCAGCAGCCGGATCACCGGGACATCCCACGAGCAGTACTTC
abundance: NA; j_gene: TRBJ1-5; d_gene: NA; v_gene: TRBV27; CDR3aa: CASSFGINQPQHF; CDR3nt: TGTGCCAGCAGTTTCGGAATCAATCAGCCCCAGCATTTT
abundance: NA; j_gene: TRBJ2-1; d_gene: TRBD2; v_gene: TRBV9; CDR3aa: CASSELAGGTYNEQFF; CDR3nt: TGTGCCAGCAGCGAGCTAGCGGGGGGAACCTACAATGAGCAGTTCTTC
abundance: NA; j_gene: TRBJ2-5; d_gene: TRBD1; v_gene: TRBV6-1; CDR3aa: CAGGGTGQETQYF; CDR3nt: TGTGCCGGAGGGGGGACAGGACAAGAGACCCAGTACTTC